This paragraph covers one T cell receptor (beta chain) sequence. Its antigen is not identified. V gave up 4 bases and J gave up 0 bases, with 22 bases separating them. The CDR3 contains 19 residues. Germline V lookup: CDR1 SGHNT, CDR2 YENEEA. PCR involved 60 Vbeta and 13 Jbeta primers. The method was immunoSEQ multiplex PCR; TCRdb's version includes in-frame clones alone and lacks a portion of them. Here the sample spans about 88,000 clones, around 80% being singletons. The record originates from a study of cytomegalovirus exposure and HLA in healthy donors. General study points: Per a prior analysis, the majority of TCR beta V segments were productive roughly 87% or roughly 30% of the time. Three chains tied to CMV proved CMV antigen-specific in vitro.

The receptor was isolated from a man aged 30-40 years in good health and CMV-seronegative. This chain links TRBV11-3 with TRBJ1-5; D is uncertain. Sequences were obtained from PBMCs. CDR3 in amino acids: CASSCQVGLTAGSNQPQHF. Here the CDR3 DNA reads TGTGCCAGCAGCTGTCAAGTAGGGTTAACAGCGGGTAGCAATCAGCCCCAGCATTTT. The full variable domain, completed using reference TRBV11-3 and TRBJ1-5, is EAGVVQSPRYKIIEKKQPVAFWCNPISGHNTLYWYLQNLGQGPELLIRYENEEAVDDSQLPKDRFSAERLKGVDSTLKIQPAELGDSAVYLCASSCQVGLTAGSNQPQHFGDGTRLSIL.